Ten or more counts support the clone carrying this TCR beta chain. Its cognate antigen is unknown. The data are from a study of regulatory T cells in long-lasting Graves disease. The CDR3 runs to 18 residues. CDR1 and CDR2 from the germline V gene are KGHDR and SFDVKD. Trimming cost V 4 bases and J 4 bases, with 22 bases left between them. Notes on the study in general: Thyroid tissue was not sampled; only peripheral blood was.

Arm-PCR with iRepertoire HTBI primers amplified the CDR3 regions for these TCR beta libraries. MiXCR, applied by TCRdb to the multiplex PCR reads, yields one record per CDR3 protein. The sample carries about 310,000 distinct CDR3 sequences, 15% to 20% recorded once. Time point described: newly diagnosed GD, antithyroid drugs for less than 3 months. TCR sequences were obtained from RNA taken from PBMCs. Material: peripheral blood mononuclear cells (PBMCs), obtained at new diagnosis, from a patient treated with antithyroid drugs. The clonotype originates from a female donor with Graves disease. The chain links TRBV24-1 to TRBJ2-1; D is unclear. CDR3: CATSDSGGAAVGYNEQFF. CDR3 coding DNA: TGTGCCACCAGTGACTCCGGCGGCGCGGCTGTAGGGTACAATGAGCAGTTCTTC.